The sequence of this T cell receptor beta chain was determined in a study of T cell changes during pregnancy in multiple sclerosis. Profiling relied on immunoSEQ multiplex PCR, and the TCRdb table lists in-frame clones only, not all of them. There are about 55,000 clones in the sample; roughly 92% occur only once, and about 3.5% lies in the top ten. The CDR3 runs 15 residues. The V end was cut by 7 bases, the J end by 0 bases, with 13 bases between. Germline V gene data show CDR1 as MDHEN and CDR2 as SYDVKM. Sequences were derived from CD8+ T cells from peripheral blood mononuclear cells, sampled in the third trimester of pregnancy. This TCR derives from a female donor with multiple sclerosis, enrolled in a pregnancy study. This chain links TRBV28 with TRBJ1-5; D is uncertain. The CDR3 spells CASKILRTSNQPQHF. Here the CDR3 DNA reads TGTGCCAGCAAAATCTTGAGAACTAGCAATCAGCCCCAGCATTTT.